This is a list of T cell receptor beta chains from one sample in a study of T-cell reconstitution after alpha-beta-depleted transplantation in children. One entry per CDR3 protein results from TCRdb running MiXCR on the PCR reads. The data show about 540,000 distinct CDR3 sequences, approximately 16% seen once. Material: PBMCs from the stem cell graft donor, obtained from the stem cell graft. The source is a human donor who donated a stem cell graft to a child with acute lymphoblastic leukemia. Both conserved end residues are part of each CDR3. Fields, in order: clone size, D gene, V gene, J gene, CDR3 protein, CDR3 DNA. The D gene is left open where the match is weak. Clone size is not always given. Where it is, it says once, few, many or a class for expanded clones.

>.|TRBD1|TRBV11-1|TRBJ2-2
CAIRGSLGPNANTGELFF
TGTGCCATCAGGGGGAGCTTGGGGCCTAATGCGAACACCGGGGAGCTGTTTTTT
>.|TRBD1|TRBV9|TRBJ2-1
CASSGLRDRGVRRDEQFF
TGTGCCAGCAGCGGTCTTCGGGACAGGGGGGTAAGGCGGGATGAGCAGTTCTTC
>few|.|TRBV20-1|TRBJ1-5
CSATLVGPREDQPQHF
TGCAGTGCCACCCTGGTGGGACCACGAGAAGATCAGCCCCAGCATTTT
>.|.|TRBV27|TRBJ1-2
CASSPLSGGYTF
TGTGCCAGCAGTCCTTTAAGTGGAGGCTACACCTTC
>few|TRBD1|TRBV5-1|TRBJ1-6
CASSMTGGESPLHF
TGCGCCAGCAGCATGACAGGGGGCGAGTCACCCCTCCACTTT
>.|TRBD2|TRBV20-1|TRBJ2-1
CSARELGGVAVYNEQFF
TGCAGTGCTAGAGAGTTGGGGGGGGTAGCCGTTTACAATGAGCAGTTCTTC
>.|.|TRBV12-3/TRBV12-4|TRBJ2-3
CASSFLGAADTQYF
TGTGCCAGCAGTTTCTTGGGGGCGGCAGATACGCAGTATTTT
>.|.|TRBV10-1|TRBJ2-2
CASSELQYTGELFF
TGCGCCAGCAGTGAGTTACAGTACACCGGGGAGCTGTTTTTT
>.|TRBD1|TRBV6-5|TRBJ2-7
CASSYLDPGQGSYEQYF
TGTGCCAGCAGTTATTTGGATCCGGGACAGGGCTCCTACGAGCAGTACTTC
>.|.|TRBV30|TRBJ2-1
CAWDPKAVGDYNEQFF
TGTGCCTGGGACCCTAAAGCAGTTGGGGACTACAATGAGCAGTTCTTC
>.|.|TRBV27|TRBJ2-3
CASSFLPTDTQYF
TGTGCCAGCAGTTTCCTACCTACTGATACGCAGTATTTT
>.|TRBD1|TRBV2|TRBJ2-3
CATPRQGESTDTQYF
TGTGCCACCCCAAGACAGGGGGAGAGCACAGATACGCAGTATTTT
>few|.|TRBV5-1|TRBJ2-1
CASSLELGTHNEQFF
TGCGCCAGCAGCTTGGAGCTTGGGACCCACAATGAGCAGTTCTTC
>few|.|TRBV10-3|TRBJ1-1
CAISESLATALNTEAFF
TGTGCCATCAGTGAGTCCCTCGCGACAGCCTTGAACACTGAAGCTTTCTTT
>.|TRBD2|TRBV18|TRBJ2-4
CASSPQPSGILAKNIQYF
TGTGCCAGCTCACCACAACCTAGCGGGATCTTAGCCAAAAACATTCAGTACTTC
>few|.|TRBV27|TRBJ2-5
CASSLGEWGTQYF
TGTGCCAGCAGTTTGGGTGAATGGGGGACCCAGTACTTC
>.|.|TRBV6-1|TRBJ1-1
CASSGFKGNTEAFF
TGTGCCAGCAGTGGATTCAAGGGGAACACTGAAGCTTTCTTT
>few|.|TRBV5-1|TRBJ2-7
CASSLDVTTFSYEQYF
TGCGCCAGCAGCTTGGACGTGACTACTTTCTCCTACGAGCAGTACTTC
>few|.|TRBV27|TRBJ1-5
CASSFSGGGPQHF
TGTGCCAGCAGTTTTTCGGGAGGAGGGCCCCAGCATTTT
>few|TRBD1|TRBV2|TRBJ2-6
CASRPGQGKLAGANVLTF
TGTGCCAGCCGCCCGGGACAGGGGAAACTGGCTGGGGCCAACGTCCTGACTTTC
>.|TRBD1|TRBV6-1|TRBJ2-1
CASSEDVGTGFSNEQFF
TGTGCCAGCAGTGAAGATGTCGGGACAGGGTTTAGCAATGAGCAGTTCTTC
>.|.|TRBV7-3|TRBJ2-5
CASSPTGTQGETQYF
TGTGCCAGCAGCCCAACCGGGACCCAAGGGGAGACCCAGTACTTC
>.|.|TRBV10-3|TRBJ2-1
CAISQYVGGPGNEQFF
TGTGCCATCAGCCAATACGTTGGGGGGCCGGGCAATGAGCAGTTCTTC
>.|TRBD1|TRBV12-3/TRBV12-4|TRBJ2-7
CASRRTGRTYEQYF
TGTGCCAGCAGAAGGACAGGCCGAACCTACGAGCAGTACTTC
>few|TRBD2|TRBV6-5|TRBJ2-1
CASITRTSGRASEQFF
TGTGCCAGCATTACCAGGACTAGCGGGAGGGCCAGTGAGCAGTTCTTC
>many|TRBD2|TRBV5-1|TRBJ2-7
CASSLGLAGNYEQYF
TGTGCCAGCAGCTTGGGACTAGCGGGCAACTACGAGCAGTACTTC
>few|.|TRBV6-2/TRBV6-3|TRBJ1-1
CASSLRGDGTEAFF
TGTGCCAGCAGTTTGCGCGGGGATGGCACTGAAGCTTTCTTT
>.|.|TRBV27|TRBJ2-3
CASRGAEDTQYF
TGTGCCAGTCGGGGGGCAGAGGATACGCAGTATTTT
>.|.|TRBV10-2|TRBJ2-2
CASRVAALSANTGELFF
TGCGCCAGCCGAGTAGCGGCCTTGTCAGCGAACACCGGGGAGCTGTTTTTT
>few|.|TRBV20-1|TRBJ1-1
CSARTTGFYEAFF
TGCAGTGCTCGAACCACAGGGTTCTATGAAGCTTTCTTT
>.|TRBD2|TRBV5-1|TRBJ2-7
CASSIKTSGSSYEQYF
TGCGCCAGCAGCATCAAAACTAGCGGTAGCTCCTACGAGCAGTACTTC
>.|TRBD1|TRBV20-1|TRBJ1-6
CSARDWTGRNSPLHF
TGCAGTGCTAGAGATTGGACAGGGCGAAATTCACCCCTCCACTTT
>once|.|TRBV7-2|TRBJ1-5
CASTSAGVRNQPQHF
TGTGCCAGCACCTCTGCAGGGGTACGCAATCAGCCCCAGCATTTT
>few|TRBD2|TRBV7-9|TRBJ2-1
CASSYREGYNEQFF
TGTGCCAGCAGCTACCGGGAGGGCTACAATGAGCAGTTCTTC
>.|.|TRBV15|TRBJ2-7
CATRAEIPYEQYF
TGTGCCACCCGGGCGGAGATACCCTACGAGCAGTACTTC
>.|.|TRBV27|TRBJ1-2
CASSLSRSANYGYTF
TGTGCCAGCAGTTTATCCCGTAGTGCTAACTATGGCTACACCTTC
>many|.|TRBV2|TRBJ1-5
CASNRAGQPQHF
TGTGCCAGCAACAGGGCTGGGCAGCCCCAGCATTTT
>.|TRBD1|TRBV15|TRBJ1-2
CATSRAITGTDNLGYTF
TGTGCCACCAGCAGAGCGATAACCGGGACAGATAACTTGGGCTACACCTTC
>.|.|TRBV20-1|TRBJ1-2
CSASYPRRQGNYGYTF
TGCAGTGCTTCCTACCCCCGGAGGCAGGGCAACTATGGCTACACCTTC
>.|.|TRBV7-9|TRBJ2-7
CASSLTSWTEGYEQYF
TGTGCCAGCAGCTTAACCTCCTGGACTGAGGGTTACGAGCAGTACTTC